This T cell receptor (beta chain) was documented in a study of shared clonotypes between healthy human individuals. Regarding the study as a whole: Generation of non-shared clonotypes was less probable than generation of clonotypes shared by all four donors.

It was at deep level that the assay was run. Produced via immunoSEQ multiplex PCR; TCRdb's table is partial and in-frame only. The sample has some 1 million clones, roughly 75% seen once. About this clone itself: Its antigen is still unknown.

The CDR3 loop spans 17 amino acids. The V and J ends lost 4 bases and 3 bases respectively, with 22 bases between them. The germline V gene encodes CDR1 LNHDA and CDR2 SQIVND (reference sequence). This sequence originates from a man younger than 35 in good health. The rearrangement links TRBV19 to TRBJ2-7; D is perhaps TRBD1 (8 bases). Sequenced sample: memory CD4+ T cells sorted from blood. Subset: CD45RA-negative fraction. The CDR3 sequence is CASSTSTGGARVYEQYF. The CDR3 DNA is TGTGCCAGTAGTACTTCCACAGGGGGGGCGCGGGTCTACGAGCAGTACTTC.